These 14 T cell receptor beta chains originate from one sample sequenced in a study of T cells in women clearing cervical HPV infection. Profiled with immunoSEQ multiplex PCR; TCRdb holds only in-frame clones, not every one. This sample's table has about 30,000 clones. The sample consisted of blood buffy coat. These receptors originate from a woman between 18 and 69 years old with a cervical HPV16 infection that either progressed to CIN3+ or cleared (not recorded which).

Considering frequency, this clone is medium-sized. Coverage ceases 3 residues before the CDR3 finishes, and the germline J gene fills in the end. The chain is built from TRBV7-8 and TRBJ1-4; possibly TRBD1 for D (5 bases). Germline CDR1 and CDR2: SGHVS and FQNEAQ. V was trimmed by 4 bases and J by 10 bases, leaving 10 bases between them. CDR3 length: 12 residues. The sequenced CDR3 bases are TGTGCCAGCAGCTCCACGAGGGGAAAA. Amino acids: CASSSTRGK. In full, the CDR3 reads CASSSTRGKLFF.

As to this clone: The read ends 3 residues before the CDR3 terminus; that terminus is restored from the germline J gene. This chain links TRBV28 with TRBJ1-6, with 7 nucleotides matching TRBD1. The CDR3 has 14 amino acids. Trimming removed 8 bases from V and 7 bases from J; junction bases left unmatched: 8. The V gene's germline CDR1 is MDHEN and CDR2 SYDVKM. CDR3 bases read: TGTGCCAGCGGTTCAGGGACAGCCAATTCACCC. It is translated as CASGSGTANSP. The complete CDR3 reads CASGSGTANSPLHF. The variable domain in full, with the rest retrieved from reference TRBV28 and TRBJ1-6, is DVKVTQSSRYLVKRTGEKVFLECVQDMDHENMFWYRQDPGLGLRLIYFSYDVKMKEKGDIPEGYSVSREKKERFSLILESASTNQTSMYLCASGSGTANSPLHFGNGTRLTVT.

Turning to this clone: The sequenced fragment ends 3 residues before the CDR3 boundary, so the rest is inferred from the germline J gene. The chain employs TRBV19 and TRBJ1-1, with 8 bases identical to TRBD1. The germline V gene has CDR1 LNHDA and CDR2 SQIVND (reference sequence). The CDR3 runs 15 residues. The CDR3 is CASSILTGASVKAFF. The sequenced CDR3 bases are TGTGCCAGTAGTATCCTGACAGGGGCATCTGTGAAA.

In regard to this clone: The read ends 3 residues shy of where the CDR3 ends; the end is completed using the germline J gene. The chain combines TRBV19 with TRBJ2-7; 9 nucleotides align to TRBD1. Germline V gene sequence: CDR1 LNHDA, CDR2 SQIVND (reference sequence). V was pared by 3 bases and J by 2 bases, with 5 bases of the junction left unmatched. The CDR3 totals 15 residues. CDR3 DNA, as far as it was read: TGTGCCAGTAGTATTAAGGGGACAGGGACCTACGAG. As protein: CASSIKGTGTYE. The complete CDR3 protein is CASSIKGTGTYEQYF.

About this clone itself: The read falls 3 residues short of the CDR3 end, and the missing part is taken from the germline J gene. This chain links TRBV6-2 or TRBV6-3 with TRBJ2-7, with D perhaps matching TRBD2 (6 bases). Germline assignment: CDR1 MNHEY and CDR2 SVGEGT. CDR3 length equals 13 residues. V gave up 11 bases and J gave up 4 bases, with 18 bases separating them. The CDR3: CASTRGEEYEQYF. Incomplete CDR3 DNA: TGTGCCTCCACGCGCGGGGAGGAGTACGAG.

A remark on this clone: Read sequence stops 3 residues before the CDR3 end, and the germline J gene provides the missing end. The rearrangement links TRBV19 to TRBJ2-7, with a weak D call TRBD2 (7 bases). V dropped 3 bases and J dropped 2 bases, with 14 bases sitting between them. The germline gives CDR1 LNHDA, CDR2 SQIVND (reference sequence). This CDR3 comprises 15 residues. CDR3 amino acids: CASSIAGEGTYEQYF. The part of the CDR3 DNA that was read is TGTGCCAGTAGTATCGCAGGGGAGGGTACCTACGAG.

This CDR3 reads CSASRGDHNEQFF. The covered CDR3 bases are TGCAGTGCTAGCAGGGGAGACCACAATGAG. The chain links TRBV20-1 to TRBJ2-1; D may be TRBD1 (6 bases). From the germline J gene comes the end of the CDR3, since the read stops 3 residues before it. CDR3 length: 13 residues. CDR1 is DFQATT and CDR2 is SNEGSKA in the germline V gene (reference sequence). The V and J ends lost 3 bases and 5 bases respectively, with 11 bases between them.

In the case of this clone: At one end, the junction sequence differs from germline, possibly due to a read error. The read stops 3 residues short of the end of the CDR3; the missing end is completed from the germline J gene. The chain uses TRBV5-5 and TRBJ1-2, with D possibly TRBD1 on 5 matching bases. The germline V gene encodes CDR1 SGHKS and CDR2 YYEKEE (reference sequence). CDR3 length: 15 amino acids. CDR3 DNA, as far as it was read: TGTGCCACCAGCGCCTCGGGGGTTCTGGACTATGGC. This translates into CATSASGVLDYG. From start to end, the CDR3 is CATSASGVLDYGYTF.

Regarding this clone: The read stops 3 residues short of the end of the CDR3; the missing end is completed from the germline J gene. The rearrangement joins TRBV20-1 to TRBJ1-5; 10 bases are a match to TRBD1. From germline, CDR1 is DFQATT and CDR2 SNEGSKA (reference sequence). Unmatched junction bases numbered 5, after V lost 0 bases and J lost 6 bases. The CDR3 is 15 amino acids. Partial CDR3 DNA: TGCAGTGCTAGAGAGGGGACAGGGGATGCTCAGCCC. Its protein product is CSAREGTGDAQP. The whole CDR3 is CSAREGTGDAQPQHF.

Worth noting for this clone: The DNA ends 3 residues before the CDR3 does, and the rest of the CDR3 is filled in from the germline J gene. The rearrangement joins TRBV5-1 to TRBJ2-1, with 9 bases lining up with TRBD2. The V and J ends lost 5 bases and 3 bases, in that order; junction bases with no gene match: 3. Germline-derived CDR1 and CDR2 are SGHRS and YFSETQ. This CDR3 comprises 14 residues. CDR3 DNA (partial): TGCGCCAGCAGGAATAGCGGGGGCTACAATGAG. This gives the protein CASRNSGGYNE. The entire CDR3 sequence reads CASRNSGGYNEQFF.

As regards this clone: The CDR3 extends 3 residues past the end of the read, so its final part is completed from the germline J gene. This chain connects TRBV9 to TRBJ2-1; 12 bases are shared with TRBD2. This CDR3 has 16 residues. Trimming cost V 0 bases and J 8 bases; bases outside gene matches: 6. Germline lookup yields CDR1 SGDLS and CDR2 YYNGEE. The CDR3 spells CASSVVETSGGDEQFF. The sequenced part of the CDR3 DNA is TGTGCCAGCAGCGTAGTTGAGACTAGCGGGGGTGATGAG.

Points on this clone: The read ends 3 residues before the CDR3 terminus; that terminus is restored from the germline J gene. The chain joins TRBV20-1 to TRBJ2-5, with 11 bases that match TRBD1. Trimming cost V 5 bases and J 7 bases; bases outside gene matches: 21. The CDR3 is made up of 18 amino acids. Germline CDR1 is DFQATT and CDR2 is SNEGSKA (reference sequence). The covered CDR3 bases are TGCAGTGCTCAAGCAGCCGGGACAGGGGGGACTGGGAGAGGGACC. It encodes CSAQAAGTGGTGRGT. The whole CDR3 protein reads CSAQAAGTGGTGRGTQYF.

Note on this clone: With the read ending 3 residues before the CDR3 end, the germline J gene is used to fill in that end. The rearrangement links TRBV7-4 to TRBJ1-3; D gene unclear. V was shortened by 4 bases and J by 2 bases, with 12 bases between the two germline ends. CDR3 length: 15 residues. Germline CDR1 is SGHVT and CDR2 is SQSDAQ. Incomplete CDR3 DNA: TGTGCCAGCAGCTCCCGTTCGGGTCCTGGAAACACC. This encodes CASSSRSGPGNT. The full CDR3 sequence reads CASSSRSGPGNTIYF.

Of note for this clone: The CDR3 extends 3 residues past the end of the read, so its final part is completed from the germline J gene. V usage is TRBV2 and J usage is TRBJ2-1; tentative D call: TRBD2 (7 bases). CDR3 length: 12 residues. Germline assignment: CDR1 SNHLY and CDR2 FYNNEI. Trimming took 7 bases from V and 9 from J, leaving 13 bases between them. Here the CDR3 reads CASKGGGFEQFF. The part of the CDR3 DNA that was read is TGTGCCAGCAAGGGGGGGGGTTTTGAG.